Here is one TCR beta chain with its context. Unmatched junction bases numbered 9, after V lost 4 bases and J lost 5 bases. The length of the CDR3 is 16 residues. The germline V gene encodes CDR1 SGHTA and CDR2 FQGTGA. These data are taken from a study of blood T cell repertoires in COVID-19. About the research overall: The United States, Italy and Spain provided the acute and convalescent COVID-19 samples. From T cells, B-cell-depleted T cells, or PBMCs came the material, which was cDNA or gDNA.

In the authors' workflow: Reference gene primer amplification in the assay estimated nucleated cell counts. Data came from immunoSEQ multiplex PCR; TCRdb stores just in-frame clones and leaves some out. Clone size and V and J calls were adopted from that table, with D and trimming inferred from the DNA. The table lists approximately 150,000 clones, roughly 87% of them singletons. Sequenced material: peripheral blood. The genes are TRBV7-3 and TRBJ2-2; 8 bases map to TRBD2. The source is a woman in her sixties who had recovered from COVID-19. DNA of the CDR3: TGTGCCAGCAGCTCTATCCCTCTAGCGGGTACCGGGGAGCTGTTTTTT. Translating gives CASSSIPLAGTGELFF.